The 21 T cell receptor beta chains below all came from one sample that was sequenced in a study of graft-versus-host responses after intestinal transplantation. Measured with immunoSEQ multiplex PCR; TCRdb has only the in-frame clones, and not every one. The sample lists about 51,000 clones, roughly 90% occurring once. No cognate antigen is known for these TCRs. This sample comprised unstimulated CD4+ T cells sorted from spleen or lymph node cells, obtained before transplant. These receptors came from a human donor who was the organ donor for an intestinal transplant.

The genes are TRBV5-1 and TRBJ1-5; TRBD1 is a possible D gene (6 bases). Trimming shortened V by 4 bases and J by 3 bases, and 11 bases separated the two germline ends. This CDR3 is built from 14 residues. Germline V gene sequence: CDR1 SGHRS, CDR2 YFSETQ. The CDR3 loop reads CASSPGGLNQPQHF. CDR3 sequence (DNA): TGCGCCAGCAGCCCGGGGGGCCTCAATCAGCCCCAGCATTTT. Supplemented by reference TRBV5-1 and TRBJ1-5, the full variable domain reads KAGVTQTPRYLIKTRGQQVTLSCSPISGHRSVSWYQQTPGQGLQFLFEYFSETQRNKGNFPGRFSGRQFSNSRSEMNVSTLELGDSALYLCASSPGGLNQPQHFGDGTRLSIL.

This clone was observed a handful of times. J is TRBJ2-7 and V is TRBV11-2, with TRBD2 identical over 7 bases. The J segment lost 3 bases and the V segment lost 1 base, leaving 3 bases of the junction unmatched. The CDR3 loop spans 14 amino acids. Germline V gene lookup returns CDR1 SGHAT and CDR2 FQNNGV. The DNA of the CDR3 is TGTGCCAGCAGCTTAGCCCAGCGGGACTACGAGCAGTACTTC. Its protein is CASSLAQRDYEQYF.

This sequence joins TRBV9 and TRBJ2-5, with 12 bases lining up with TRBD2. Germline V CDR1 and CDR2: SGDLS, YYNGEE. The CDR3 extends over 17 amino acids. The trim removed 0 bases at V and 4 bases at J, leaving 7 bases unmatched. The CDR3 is CASSVGSSGRAIETQYF. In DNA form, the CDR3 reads TGTGCCAGCAGCGTAGGGTCTAGCGGGAGGGCCATAGAGACCCAGTACTTC.

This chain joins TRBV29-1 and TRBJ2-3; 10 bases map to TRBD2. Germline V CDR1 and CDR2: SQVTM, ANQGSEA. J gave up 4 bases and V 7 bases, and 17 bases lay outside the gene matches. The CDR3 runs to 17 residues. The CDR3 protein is CSGVRLAGDPWADTQYF. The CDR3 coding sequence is TGCAGCGGTGTTAGGCTAGCGGGAGACCCCTGGGCAGATACGCAGTATTTT.

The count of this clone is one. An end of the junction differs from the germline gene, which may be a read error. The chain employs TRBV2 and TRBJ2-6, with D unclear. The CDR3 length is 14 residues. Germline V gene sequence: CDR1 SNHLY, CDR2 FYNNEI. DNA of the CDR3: TGTGTCAGCAGTGTGTACTCTGGGGCCAACGTCCTGACTTTC. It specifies CVSSVYSGANVLTF.

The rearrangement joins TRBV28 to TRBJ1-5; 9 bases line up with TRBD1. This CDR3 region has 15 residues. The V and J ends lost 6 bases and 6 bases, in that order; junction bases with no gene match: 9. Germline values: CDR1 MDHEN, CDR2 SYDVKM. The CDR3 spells CASRYGQGKGQPQHF. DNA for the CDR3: TGTGCCAGCAGATACGGACAGGGGAAAGGTCAGCCCCAGCATTTT.

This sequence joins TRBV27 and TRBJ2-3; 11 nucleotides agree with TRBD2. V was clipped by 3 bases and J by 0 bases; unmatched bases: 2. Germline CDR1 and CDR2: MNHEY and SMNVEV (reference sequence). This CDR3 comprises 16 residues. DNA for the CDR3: TGTGCCAGCAGTTTCCGACTAGCGGGGAGCACAGATACGCAGTATTTT. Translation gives CASSFRLAGSTDTQYF.

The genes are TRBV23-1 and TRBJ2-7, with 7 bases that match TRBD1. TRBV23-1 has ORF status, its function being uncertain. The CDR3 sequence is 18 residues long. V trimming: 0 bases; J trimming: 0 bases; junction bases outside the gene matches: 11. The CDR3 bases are TGCGCCAGCAGTCAATCTTGGAATTTCGGGACAGACTCCTACGAGCAGTACTTC. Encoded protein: CASSQSWNFGTDSYEQYF.

CDR3 nucleotide sequence: TGTGCCAGCACCGGGACAGGGGTTGGTTATGGCTACACCTTC. Translating gives CASTGTGVGYGYTF. The chain carries TRBV5-4 and TRBJ1-2; 10 bases are shared with TRBD1. J was trimmed by 5 bases and V by 6 bases; bases with no gene match: 7. CDR1 SGHNT and CDR2 YYREEE come from the germline V gene (reference sequence). The CDR3 is 14 amino acids. Complete variable domain (other parts from reference TRBV5-4 and TRBJ1-2): ETGVTQSPTHLIKTRGQQVTLRCSSQSGHNTVSWYQQALGQGPQFIFQYYREEENGRGNFPPRFSGLQFPNYSSELNVNALELDDSALYLCASTGTGVGYGYTFGSGTRLTVV.

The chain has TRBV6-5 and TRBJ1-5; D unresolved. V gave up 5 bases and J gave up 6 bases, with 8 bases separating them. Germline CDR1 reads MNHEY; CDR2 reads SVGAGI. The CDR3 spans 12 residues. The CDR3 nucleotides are TGTGCCAGCAGTACGACTGGTCAGCCCCAGCATTTT. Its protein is CASSTTGQPQHF.

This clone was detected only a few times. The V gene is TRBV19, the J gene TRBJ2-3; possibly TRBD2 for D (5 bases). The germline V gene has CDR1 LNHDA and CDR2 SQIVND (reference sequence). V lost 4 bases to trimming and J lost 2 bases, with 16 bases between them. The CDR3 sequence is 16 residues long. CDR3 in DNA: TGTGCCAGTAGTAAATCGGGGTGGACCCTCACAGATACGCAGTATTTT. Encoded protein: CASSKSGWTLTDTQYF.

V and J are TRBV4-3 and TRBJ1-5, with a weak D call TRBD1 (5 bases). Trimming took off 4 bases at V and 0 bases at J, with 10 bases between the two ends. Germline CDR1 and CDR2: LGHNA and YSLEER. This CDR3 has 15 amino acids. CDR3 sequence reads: CASSPGLFSNQPQHF. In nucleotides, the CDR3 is TGCGCCAGCAGCCCGGGACTTTTTAGCAATCAGCCCCAGCATTTT.

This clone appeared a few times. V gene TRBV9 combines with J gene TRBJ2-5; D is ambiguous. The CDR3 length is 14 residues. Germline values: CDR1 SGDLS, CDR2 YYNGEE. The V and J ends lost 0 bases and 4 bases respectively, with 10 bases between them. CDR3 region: CASSVDLGGETQYF. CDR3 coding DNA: TGTGCCAGCAGCGTAGACCTAGGCGGAGAGACCCAGTACTTC.

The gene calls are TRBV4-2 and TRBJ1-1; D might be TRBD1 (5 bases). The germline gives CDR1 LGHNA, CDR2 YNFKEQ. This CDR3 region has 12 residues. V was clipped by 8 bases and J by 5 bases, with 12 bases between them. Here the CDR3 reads CASHGEGTEAFF. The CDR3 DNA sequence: TGTGCCAGCCACGGGGAGGGGACTGAAGCTTTCTTT.

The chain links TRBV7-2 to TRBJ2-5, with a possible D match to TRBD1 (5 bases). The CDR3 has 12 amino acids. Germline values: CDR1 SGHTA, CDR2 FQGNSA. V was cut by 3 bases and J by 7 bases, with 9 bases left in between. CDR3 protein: CASSLVRGTQYF. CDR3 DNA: TGTGCCAGCAGCTTGGTAAGGGGGACCCAGTACTTC.

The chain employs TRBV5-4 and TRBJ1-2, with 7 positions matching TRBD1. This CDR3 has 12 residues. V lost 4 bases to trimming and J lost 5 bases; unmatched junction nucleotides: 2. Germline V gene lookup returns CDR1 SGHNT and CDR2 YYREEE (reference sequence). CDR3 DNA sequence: TGTGCCAGCAGCCGACAGGGATATGGCTACACCTTC. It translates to CASSRQGYGYTF.

CDR3 sequence reads: CASSLGDSSYEQYF. The CDR3 DNA follows: TGTGCCAGCAGCTTAGGGGACAGTTCCTACGAGCAGTACTTC. V is TRBV11-2 and J is TRBJ2-7; 7 bases line up with TRBD1. CDR3 length equals 14 residues. The junction had 1 base not matched to a gene; V was cut back by 1 base and J by 1 base. Germline assignment: CDR1 SGHAT and CDR2 FQNNGV.

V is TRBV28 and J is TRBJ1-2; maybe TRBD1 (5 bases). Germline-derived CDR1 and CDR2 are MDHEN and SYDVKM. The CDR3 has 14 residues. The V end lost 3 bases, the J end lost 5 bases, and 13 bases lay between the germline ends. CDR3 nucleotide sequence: TGTGCCAGCAGTTTGGGGGGTACAAGATATGGCTACACCTTC. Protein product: CASSLGGTRYGYTF.

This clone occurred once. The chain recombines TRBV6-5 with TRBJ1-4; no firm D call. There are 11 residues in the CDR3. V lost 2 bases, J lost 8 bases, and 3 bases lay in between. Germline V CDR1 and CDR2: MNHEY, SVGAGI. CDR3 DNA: TGTGCCAGCAGTTACACAGAAAAACTGTTTTTT. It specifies CASSYTEKLFF.

This CDR3 is CASLAGGWNEQFF. DNA of the CDR3: TGTGCCAGCCTAGCGGGAGGGTGGAATGAGCAGTTCTTC. The chain combines TRBV30 with TRBJ2-1; 12 nucleotides agree with TRBD2. The CDR3 is 13 residues long. After removal of 8 bases from V and 7 bases from J, the junction contained 6 bases not matched to a gene. Germline CDR1 GTSNPN, CDR2 SVGIG (reference sequence).

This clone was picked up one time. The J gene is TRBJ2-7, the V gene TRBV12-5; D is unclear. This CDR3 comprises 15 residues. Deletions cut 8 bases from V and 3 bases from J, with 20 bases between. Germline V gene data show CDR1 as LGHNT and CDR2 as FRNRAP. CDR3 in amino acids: CASPDGQVVLYEQYF. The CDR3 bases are TGTGCTAGTCCCGATGGCCAGGTCGTTCTCTACGAGCAGTACTTC.